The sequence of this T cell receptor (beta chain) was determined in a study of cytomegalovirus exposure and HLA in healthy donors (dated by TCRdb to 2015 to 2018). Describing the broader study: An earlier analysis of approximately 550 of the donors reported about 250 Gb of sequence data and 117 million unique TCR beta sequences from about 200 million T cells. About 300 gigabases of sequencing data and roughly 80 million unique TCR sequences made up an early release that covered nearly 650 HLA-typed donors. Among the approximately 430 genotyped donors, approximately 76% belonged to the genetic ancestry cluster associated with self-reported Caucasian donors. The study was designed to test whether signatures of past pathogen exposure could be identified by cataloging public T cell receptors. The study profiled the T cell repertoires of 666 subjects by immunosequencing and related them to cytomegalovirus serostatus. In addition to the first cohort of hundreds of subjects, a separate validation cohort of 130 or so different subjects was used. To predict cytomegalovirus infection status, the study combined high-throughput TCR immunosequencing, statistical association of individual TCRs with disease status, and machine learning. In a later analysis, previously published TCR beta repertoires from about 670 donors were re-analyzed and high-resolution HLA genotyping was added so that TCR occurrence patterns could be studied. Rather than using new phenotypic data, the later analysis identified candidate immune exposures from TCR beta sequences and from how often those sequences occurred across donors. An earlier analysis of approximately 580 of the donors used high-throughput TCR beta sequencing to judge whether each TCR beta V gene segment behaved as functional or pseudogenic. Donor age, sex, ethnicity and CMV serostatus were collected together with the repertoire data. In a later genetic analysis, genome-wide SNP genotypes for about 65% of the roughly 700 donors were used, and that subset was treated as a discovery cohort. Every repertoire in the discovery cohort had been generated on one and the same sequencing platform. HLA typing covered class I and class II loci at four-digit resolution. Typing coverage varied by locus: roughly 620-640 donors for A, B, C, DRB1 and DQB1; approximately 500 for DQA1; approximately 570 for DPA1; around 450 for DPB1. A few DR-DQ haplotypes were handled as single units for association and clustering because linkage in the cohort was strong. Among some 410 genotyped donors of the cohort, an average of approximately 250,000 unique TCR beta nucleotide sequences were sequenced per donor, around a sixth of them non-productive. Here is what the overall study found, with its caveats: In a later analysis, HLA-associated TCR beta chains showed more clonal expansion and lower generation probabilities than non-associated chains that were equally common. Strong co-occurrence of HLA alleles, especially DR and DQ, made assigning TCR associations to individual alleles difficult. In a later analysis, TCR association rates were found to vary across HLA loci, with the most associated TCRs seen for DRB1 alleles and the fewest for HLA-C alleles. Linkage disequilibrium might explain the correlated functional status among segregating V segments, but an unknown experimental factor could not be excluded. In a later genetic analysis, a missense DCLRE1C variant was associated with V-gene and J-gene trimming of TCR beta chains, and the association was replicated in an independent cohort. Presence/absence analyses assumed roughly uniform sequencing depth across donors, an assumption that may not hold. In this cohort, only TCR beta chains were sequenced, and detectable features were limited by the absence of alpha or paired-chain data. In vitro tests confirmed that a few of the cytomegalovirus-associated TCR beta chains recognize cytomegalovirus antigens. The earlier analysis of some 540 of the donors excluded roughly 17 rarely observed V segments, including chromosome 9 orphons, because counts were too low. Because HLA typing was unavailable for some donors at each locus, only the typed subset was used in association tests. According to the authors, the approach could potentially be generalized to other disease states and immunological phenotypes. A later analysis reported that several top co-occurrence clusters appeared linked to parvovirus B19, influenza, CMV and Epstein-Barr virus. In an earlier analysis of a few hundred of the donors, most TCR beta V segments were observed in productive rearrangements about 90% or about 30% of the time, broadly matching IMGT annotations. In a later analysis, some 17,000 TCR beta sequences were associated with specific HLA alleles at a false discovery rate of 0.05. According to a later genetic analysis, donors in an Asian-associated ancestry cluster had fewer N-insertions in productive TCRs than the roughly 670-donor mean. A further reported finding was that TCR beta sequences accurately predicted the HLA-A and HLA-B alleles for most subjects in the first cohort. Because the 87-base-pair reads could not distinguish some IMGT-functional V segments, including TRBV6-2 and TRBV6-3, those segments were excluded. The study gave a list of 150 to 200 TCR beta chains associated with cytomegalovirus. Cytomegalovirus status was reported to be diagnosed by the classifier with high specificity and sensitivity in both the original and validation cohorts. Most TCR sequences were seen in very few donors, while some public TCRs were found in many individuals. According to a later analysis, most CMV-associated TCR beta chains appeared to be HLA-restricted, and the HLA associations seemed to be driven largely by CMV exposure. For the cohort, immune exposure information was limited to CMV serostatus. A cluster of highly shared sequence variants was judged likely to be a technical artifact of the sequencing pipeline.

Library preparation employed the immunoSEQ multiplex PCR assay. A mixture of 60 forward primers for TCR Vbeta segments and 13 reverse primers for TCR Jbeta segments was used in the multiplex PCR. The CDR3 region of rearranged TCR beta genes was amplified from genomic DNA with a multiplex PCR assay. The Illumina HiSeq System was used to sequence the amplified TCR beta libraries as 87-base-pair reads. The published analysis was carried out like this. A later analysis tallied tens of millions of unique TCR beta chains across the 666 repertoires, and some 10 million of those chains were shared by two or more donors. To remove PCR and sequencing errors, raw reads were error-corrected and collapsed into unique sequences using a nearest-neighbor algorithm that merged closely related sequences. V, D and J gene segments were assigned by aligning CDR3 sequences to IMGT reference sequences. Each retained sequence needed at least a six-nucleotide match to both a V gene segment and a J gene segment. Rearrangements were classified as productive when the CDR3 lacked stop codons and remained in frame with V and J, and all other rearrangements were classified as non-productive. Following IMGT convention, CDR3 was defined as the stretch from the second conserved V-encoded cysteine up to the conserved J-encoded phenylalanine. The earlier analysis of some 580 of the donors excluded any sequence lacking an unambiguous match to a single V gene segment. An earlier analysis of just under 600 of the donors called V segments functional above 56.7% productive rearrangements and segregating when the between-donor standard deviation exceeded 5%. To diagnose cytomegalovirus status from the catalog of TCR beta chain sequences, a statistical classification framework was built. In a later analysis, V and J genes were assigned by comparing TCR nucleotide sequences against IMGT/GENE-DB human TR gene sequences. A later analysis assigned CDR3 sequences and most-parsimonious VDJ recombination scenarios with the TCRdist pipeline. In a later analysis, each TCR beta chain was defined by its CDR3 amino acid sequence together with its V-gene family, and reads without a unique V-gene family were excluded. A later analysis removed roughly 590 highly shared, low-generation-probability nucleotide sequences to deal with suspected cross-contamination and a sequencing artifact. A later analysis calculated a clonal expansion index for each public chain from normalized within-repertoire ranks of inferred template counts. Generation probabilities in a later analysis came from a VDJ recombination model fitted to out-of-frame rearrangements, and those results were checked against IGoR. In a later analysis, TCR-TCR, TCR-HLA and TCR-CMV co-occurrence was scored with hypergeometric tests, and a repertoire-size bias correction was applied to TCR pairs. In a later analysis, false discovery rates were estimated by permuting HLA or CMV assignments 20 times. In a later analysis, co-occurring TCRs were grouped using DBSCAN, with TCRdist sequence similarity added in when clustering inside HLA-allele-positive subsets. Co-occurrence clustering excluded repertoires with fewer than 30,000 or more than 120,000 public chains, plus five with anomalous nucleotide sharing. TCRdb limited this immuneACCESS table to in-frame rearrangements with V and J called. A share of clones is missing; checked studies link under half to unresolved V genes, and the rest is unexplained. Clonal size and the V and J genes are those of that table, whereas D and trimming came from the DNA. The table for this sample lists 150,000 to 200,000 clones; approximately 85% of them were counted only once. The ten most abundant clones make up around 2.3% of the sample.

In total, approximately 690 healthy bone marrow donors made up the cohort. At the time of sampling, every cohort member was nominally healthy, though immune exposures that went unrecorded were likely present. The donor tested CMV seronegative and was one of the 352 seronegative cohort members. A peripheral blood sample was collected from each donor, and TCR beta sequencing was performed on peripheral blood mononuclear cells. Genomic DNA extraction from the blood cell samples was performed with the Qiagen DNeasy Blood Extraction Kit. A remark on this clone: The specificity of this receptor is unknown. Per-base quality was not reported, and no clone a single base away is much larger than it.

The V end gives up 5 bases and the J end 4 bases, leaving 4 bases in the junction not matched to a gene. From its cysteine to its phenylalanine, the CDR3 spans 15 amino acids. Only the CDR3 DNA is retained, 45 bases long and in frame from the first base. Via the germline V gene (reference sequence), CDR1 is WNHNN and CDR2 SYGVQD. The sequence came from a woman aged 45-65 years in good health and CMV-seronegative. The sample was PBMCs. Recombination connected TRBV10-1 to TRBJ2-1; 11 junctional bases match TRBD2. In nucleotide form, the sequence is TGCGCCAGCAGTATACTAGCGGGAGAATACAATGAGCAGTTCTTC. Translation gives CASSILAGEYNEQFF.